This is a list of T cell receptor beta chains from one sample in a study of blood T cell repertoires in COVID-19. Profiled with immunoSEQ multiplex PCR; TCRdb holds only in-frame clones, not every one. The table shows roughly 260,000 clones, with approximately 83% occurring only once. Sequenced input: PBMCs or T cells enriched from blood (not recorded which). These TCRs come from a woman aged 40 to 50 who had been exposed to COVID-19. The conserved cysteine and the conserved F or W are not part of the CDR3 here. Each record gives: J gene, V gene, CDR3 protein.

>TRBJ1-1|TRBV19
ASSIRQMNTEAF
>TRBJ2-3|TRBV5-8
ASSRRGATDTQY
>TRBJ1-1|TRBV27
ASSLVSGQAGTEAF
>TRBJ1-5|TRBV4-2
ASSPTGAKGSNQPQH
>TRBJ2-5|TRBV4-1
ASSQGSSGGAQETQY
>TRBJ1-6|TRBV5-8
ASSSTGVSSPLH
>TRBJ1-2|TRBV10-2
ASSEGGDRRHYGYT
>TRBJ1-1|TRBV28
ASSPRTGNTEAF
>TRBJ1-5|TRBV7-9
ASSLDPDQPQH
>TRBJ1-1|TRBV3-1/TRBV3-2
ASSQLSTEAF
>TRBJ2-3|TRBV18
ASSPIEGQAVQLADTQY
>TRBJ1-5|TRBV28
ASSSSQGSNQPQH
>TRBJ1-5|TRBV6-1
ASSEARGGLSNQPQH
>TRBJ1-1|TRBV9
ASSRDSGRNTEAF
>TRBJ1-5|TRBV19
ASSIRRNQPQH
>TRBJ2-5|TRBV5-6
ASSTTGGKTETQY
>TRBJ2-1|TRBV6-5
ASSWDRGQNNEQF
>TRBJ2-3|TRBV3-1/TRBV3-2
ASSPIWGGSTDTQY
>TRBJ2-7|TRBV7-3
ASGPGDFSYEQY
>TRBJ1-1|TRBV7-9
ASSFRMETEAF
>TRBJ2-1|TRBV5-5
ASSFPRDNEQF
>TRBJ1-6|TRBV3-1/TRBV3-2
ASSLSGGNSPLH
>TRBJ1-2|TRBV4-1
ASSQEGGYGYT
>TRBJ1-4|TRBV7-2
ASSLTRSEKLF
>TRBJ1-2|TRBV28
ASSLGQGGYGYT
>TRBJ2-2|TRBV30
AWTPRRTGELF
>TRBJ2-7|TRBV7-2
ASSSNRGRAYEQY
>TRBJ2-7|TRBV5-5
ASSPLPLYEQY
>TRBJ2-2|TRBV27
ASSPLLLTGGNGELF
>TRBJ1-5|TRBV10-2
ASRPTTGDNQPQH
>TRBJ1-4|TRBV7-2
ASSLGGDLGGKLF
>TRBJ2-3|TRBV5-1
ASSSGRSTDTQY
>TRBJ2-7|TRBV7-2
ASSFRRGDRSYEQY